This TCR beta chain appears in the sequencing data of a study of control samples from healthy donors and cancer patients (dated by TCRdb to the early 2020s). To prepare the library, the immunoSEQ multiplex PCR assay was applied. The clones in this table, taken by TCRdb from immuneACCESS, are in-frame only. Not every clone is retained; where verified, under half of the shortfall comes from an unresolved V gene, and the cause of the rest is unknown. The sample data list about 140,000 clones, and almost 90% of these were observed just once. The ten largest clones capture approximately 1.7% of the sample. CDR1 and CDR2 (PRHDT, FYEKMQ) derive from the germline V gene (reference sequence). The CDR3 covers 15 residues, taking in both the cysteine and the phenylalanine. Solely the CDR3 DNA is kept, with 45 bases framed from the first base. V is clipped by 5 bases and J by 2 bases, and the sequence between their germline boundaries is 12 bases long.

As to this clone: Its antigen has not been determined. It has no much larger one-base neighbor in the sample; base qualities were not kept.

This sequence was found in a man younger than 30 in good health. This sequence uses TRBV13 and TRBJ2-2; TRBD1 is perhaps the D gene, given 6 matching bases. Sequencing input: blood. CDR3 protein: CASSATGLNTGELFF. The sequence in DNA is TGTGCCAGCAGCGCGACAGGCTTAAACACCGGGGAGCTGTTTTTT.